This TCR beta chain emerged from a study of regulatory T cells in long-lasting Graves disease. Study outcomes and limitations: Persistent disease preferred TRBV28, TRBJ1-2 and TRBJ2-5.

Time point reported: persistent/refractory GD, antithyroid drugs over 5 years with positive TRAb. The TCR library used RNA extracted from PBMCs. This clonotype was detected ten times or more. Its target is unknown. According to the study, TCR beta libraries were built with iRepertoire HTBI primers and CDR3-region Arm-PCR. A single record per CDR3 protein comes from TCRdb applying MiXCR to the multiplex PCR reads. The sample carries around 510,000 distinct CDR3 sequences, less than 25% recorded once. The V gene's germline CDR1 is SNHLY and CDR2 FYNNEI. The V gene lost 2 bases and the J gene lost 7 bases, with 15 bases spanning the gap. CDR3 length equals 14 residues.

The sequencing here drew on peripheral blood mononuclear cells (PBMCs), taken when the disease was refractory, from a patient treated with antithyroid drugs. The chain uses TRBV2 and TRBJ2-7, with a possible D match to TRBD2 (5 bases). The TCR was taken from a female donor with Graves disease. CDR3 DNA: TGTGCCAGCAGTGAAAACGGGATGATGGGGGAGCAGTACTTC. This codes for CASSENGMMGEQYF.